This TCR beta chain comes out of a study of cytomegalovirus exposure and HLA in healthy donors. At the level of the study: Caucasian-associated ancestry cluster membership applied to under 85% of nearly 400 genotyped donors. Study-wide results and limits: With later analysis, a missense DCLRE1C variant became linked to TCR beta V- and J-gene trimming. What was likely a sequencing artifact was a cluster of highly shared sequence variants.

This clone is a singleton in its sample. What it recognizes is unknown. Both 60 Vbeta primers and 13 Jbeta primers went into the PCR. Libraries were prepared by immunoSEQ multiplex PCR; TCRdb keeps only in-frame clonotypes and omits some of them. The sample records 200,000 to 250,000 clones, roughly 80% being singletons. The CDR3 totals 16 residues. With V trimmed by 1 base and J by 6 bases, 8 bases remained unmatched. Germline CDR1 and CDR2: SGHRS and YFSETQ. Sample: PBMCs. This TCR was sampled from a woman between 40 and 55 years old in good health and CMV-seropositive. The chain recombines TRBV5-1 with TRBJ2-2; 8 nucleotides match TRBD1. CDR3 protein: CASSLLGQVGAGELFF. Here the CDR3 DNA reads TGCGCCAGCAGCTTGCTGGGACAGGTGGGCGCCGGGGAGCTGTTTTTT.